This T cell receptor (beta chain) was recorded in a study of T-cell reconstitution after alpha-beta-depleted transplantation in children listed by TCRdb under 2016. Broadly, across the study: The study quantitatively tracked T-cell immune reconstitution after TCRalphabeta/CD19-depleted allogeneic hematopoietic cell transplantation in children using TCR repertoire profiling.

This clonotype was detected only a few times. Its antigen has not been determined. There are no base qualities to consult, and no much larger clone falls within one base. V has 3 bases trimmed and J has 7 bases trimmed; junction bases matching no gene number 7. The CDR3 measures 16 amino acids from cysteine to phenylalanine. Only CDR3 DNA is held: 48 bases, read in frame from base 1. The library came from PCR. Sequencing was performed on an Illumina HiSeq 2500. To normalize quantification of the TCRbeta repertoire, the TCR libraries were built with molecular barcoding that relied on unique molecular identifiers. TCRdb reanalyzed the raw reads on its own, using fastp at Q25 for trimming and MiXCR for clone calling, and kept in-frame beta chains. For every CDR3 protein sequence, its rows merge into one entry that carries the most common genes and DNA. For this sample the table gives around 480,000 distinct CDR3 sequences, of which 30% to 35% were detected only once. 2.4% of the sample belongs to the ten largest clones.

This specimen was PBMCs from the stem cell graft donor, taken from the stem cell graft. The receptor comes from a human donor who donated a stem cell graft to a child with aplastic anemia. The chain is encoded by TRBV12-3 or TRBV12-4 joined to TRBJ2-1; 12 bases in between match TRBD2. The bases are TGTGCCAGCAGTTTCCGGACTAGCGGGATCTGGAATGAGCAGTTCTTC. Translated, this is CASSFRTSGIWNEQFF.